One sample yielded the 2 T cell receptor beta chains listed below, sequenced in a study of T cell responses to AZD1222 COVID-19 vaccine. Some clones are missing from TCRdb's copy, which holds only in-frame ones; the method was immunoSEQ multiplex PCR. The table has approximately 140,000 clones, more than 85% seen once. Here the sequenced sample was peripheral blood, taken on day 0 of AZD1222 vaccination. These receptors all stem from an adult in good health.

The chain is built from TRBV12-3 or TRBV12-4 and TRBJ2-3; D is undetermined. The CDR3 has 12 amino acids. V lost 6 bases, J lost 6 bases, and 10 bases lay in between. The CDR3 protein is CASSRARDTQYF. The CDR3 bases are TGTGCCAGCAGCCGCGCTCGTGATACGCAGTATTTT.

CDR3 loop: CASSYDAESYGEQFF. The CDR3 DNA reads as TGTGCCAGCAGTTACGACGCGGAAAGCTACGGTGAGCAGTTCTTC. V is TRBV6-5 and J is TRBJ2-1; D call uncertain. The CDR3 is made up of 15 amino acids. The germline V gene has CDR1 MNHEY and CDR2 SVGAGI. Trimming removed 2 bases from V and 9 bases from J, with 17 bases in between.